This T cell receptor (beta chain) was sequenced during a study of cytomegalovirus exposure and HLA in healthy donors (TCRdb year 2017). Regarding the research as a whole: An earlier analysis of more than 550 of the donors reported approximately 280 Gb of sequence data and some 110 million unique TCR beta sequences obtained from approximately 180 million T cells. Roughly 320 gigabases of sequencing data and around 85 million unique TCR sequences made up an early release that covered 500 to 700 HLA-typed donors. The genetic ancestry cluster associated with self-reported Caucasian donors included 65% to 90% of the 300 to 450 genotyped donors. The study aimed to test whether signatures of past pathogen exposure could be identified by cataloging public T cell receptors. Using immunosequencing, the study profiled T cell repertoires from about 610 subjects and related those repertoires to cytomegalovirus serostatus. A separate validation cohort of more than 100 different subjects was used in addition to the approximately 700-subject first cohort. The study combined high-throughput TCR immunosequencing, statistical association of individual TCRs with disease status, and machine learning to predict cytomegalovirus infection status. A later analysis re-analyzed previously published TCR beta repertoires from roughly 630 donors and added high-resolution HLA genotyping to study TCR occurrence patterns. Rather than using new phenotypic data, the later analysis identified candidate immune exposures from TCR beta sequences and from how often those sequences occurred across donors. In an earlier analysis of roughly 540 of the donors, high-throughput TCR beta sequencing was used to judge whether each TCR beta V gene segment behaved as functional or pseudogenic. Donor age, sex, ethnicity and CMV serostatus were compiled together with the repertoire data. A later genetic analysis used genome-wide SNP genotypes for about 65% of the 666 donors, treating that subset as a discovery cohort. All discovery cohort repertoires had been generated using a single sequencing platform. HLA typing covered class I and class II loci at four-digit resolution. Typing coverage differed by locus: A, B, C, DRB1 and DQB1 were typed in about 620-630 donors, DQA1 in around 500, DPA1 in over 600, and DPB1 in 450 to 490. Four to six DR-DQ haplotypes were handled as single units for association and clustering because linkage in the cohort was strong. On average, over 200,000 unique TCR beta nucleotide sequences were sequenced per donor among 398 genotyped donors of the cohort, with around 19% of those sequences being non-productive.

What the research found in general, with its limitations: The 87-base-pair reads could not distinguish some IMGT-functional V segments, including TRBV6-2 and TRBV6-3, so those segments were excluded. Compared with equally common non-associated chains, HLA-associated TCR beta chains in a later analysis were more clonally expanded and had lower generation probabilities. An earlier analysis of some 590 of the donors showed that most TCR beta V segments appeared in productive rearrangements either about 90% or about 30% of the time, which broadly matched IMGT annotations. According to a later analysis, TCR association rates differed among HLA loci, with DRB1 alleles showing the most associated TCRs and HLA-C alleles showing the fewest. A later genetic analysis reported fewer N-insertions in productive TCRs among donors in an Asian-associated ancestry cluster than the roughly 700-donor mean. A cluster of highly shared sequence variants was judged likely to represent a technical artifact of the sequencing pipeline. A few of the identified cytomegalovirus-associated TCR beta chains were confirmed in vitro to be specific for cytomegalovirus antigens. The study listed approximately 150 TCR beta chains as associated with cytomegalovirus. In both the original and validation cohorts, the classifier was reported to diagnose cytomegalovirus status with high specificity and sensitivity. The cohort was sequenced for TCR beta chains only, and without alpha or paired-chain data the features that could be detected were limited. Specific HLA alleles were associated with 18,000 or so TCR beta sequences at a false discovery rate of 0.05 in a later analysis. Several of the top co-occurrence clusters appeared to be linked to parvovirus B19, influenza, CMV and Epstein-Barr virus, according to a later analysis. The presence/absence analyses assumed that sequencing depth was roughly uniform across donors, and that assumption may not be true. While some public TCRs were present in many individuals, most TCR sequences turned up only very rarely across donors. A further reported finding was that TCR beta sequences accurately predicted the HLA-A and HLA-B alleles for most subjects in the first cohort. Because HLA typing was missing for some donors at each locus, association tests included only the typed subset. It was suggested by the authors that the approach could potentially be generalized to other disease states and immunological phenotypes. Correlated functional status among segregating V segments might reflect linkage disequilibrium, but an unknown experimental factor could not be ruled out. V-gene and J-gene trimming of TCR beta chains was associated with a missense DCLRE1C variant in a later genetic analysis, and the association was replicated in an independent cohort. Immune exposure information for the cohort was limited to CMV serostatus. Because counts were too low, around 18 rarely observed V segments, including chromosome 9 orphons, were left out of the earlier analysis of 500 to 750 of the donors. When HLA alleles, especially DR and DQ, strongly co-occurred, TCR associations were difficult to assign to individual alleles. According to a later analysis, most CMV-associated TCR beta chains appeared to be HLA-restricted, and the HLA associations seemed to be driven largely by CMV exposure.

Points on this clone: Its target antigen remains unknown. Nothing much larger sits one base from this clone, and base qualities are not available.

There are 13 amino acids in the CDR3, from cysteine to phenylalanine inclusive. Just CDR3 DNA is preserved here, 39 bases in frame from base 1. The junction shows trimming of 3 bases on V and 8 bases on J, plus 8 bases between the germline ends. CDR1 is given as LNHNV and CDR2 as YYDKDF, both from the germline V gene (reference sequence). The cohort comprised more than 550 healthy bone marrow donors. At the time of sampling, all cohort members were nominally healthy, though unrecorded immune exposures were likely present. The donor was CMV seronegative and was included in the group of a few hundred seronegative cohort members. A peripheral blood sample was provided by each donor, and peripheral blood mononuclear cells were used for TCR beta sequencing. Genomic DNA was extracted from the blood cell samples with the Qiagen DNeasy Blood Extraction Kit. Library method: the immunoSEQ multiplex PCR assay. The multiplex PCR relied on a mix of 60 forward primers for TCR Vbeta segments and 13 reverse primers for TCR Jbeta segments. The CDR3 region of rearranged TCR beta genes was amplified from genomic DNA by a multiplex PCR assay. The Illumina HiSeq System was used to sequence the amplified TCR beta libraries as 87-base-pair reads. The authors processed their data as follows. Across the 500 to 750 repertoires, a later analysis counted some 81 million unique TCR beta chains, approximately 12 million of which were shared by at least two donors. Raw reads were error-corrected and collapsed into unique sequences by a nearest-neighbor algorithm in which closely related sequences were merged to remove PCR and sequencing errors. Alignment of CDR3 sequences to IMGT reference sequences was used to assign V, D and J gene segments. For a sequence to be retained, at least a six-nucleotide match to both a V gene segment and a J gene segment was required. A rearrangement was called productive if the CDR3 had no stop codons and remained in frame with V and J, and every other rearrangement was called non-productive. CDR3 was defined by IMGT convention, running from the second conserved V-encoded cysteine to the conserved J-encoded phenylalanine. The earlier analysis of 587 of the donors excluded sequences that lacked an unambiguous match to a single V gene segment. An earlier analysis of 587 of the donors classified V segments as functional when productive rearrangements were above 56.7% and as segregating when the standard deviation between donors was above 5%. A statistical classification framework was built to diagnose cytomegalovirus status from the catalog of TCR beta chain sequences. V and J gene assignment, in a later analysis, came from comparing TCR nucleotide sequences with IMGT/GENE-DB human TR gene sequences. A later analysis assigned CDR3 sequences and most-parsimonious VDJ recombination scenarios with the TCRdist pipeline. A later analysis defined each TCR beta chain by its CDR3 amino acid sequence plus V-gene family, and excluded reads lacking a unique V-gene family. A later analysis removed 600 or so highly shared, low-generation-probability nucleotide sequences to deal with suspected cross-contamination and a sequencing artifact. In a later analysis, a clonal expansion index was calculated for each public chain from normalized within-repertoire ranks of inferred template counts. In a later analysis, generation probabilities were computed with a VDJ recombination model fitted to out-of-frame rearrangements, and the resulting probabilities were checked against IGoR. Hypergeometric tests were used in a later analysis to score TCR-TCR, TCR-HLA and TCR-CMV co-occurrence, with a repertoire-size bias correction applied to the TCR pairs. To estimate false discovery rates, a later analysis permuted the HLA or CMV assignments 20 times. In a later analysis, co-occurring TCRs were grouped using DBSCAN, and TCRdist sequence similarity was added for clustering within HLA-allele-positive subsets. Repertoires with fewer than 30,000 or more than 120,000 public chains, plus five repertoires with anomalous nucleotide sharing, were excluded from co-occurrence clustering. TCRdb took over this immuneACCESS table, retaining in-frame rearrangements with V and J assigned. Such tables are incomplete; in checked studies, under half of the missing clones stem from an unresolved V gene, and the remainder is unexplained. V, J and clone size are taken as reported in that table, and D and trimming were inferred from the DNA itself. Recorded for this sample are some 170,000 clones; about two thirds of them occurred a single time. The top ten clones comprise approximately 2.5% of the sample.

The clonotype comes from a woman younger than 45 in good health and CMV-seronegative. Here the chain combines TRBV15 and TRBJ1-6; the best D guess is TRBD1, with 6 bases matching. Sequenced input: PBMCs. CDR3 loop: CATSSTGYSPLHF. Read as DNA, the sequence is TGTGCCACCAGCAGCACAGGGTATTCACCCCTCCACTTT.